A single sample is the source of the 2 T cell receptor beta chains below, sequenced in a study of shared clonotypes between healthy human individuals. Clones were read by immunoSEQ multiplex PCR, and TCRdb kept only the in-frame ones, dropping some. The sample consists of 470,000 or so clones, approximately 81% of them appearing once. Sequenced material: PBMCs. All receptors derive from a woman aged 40 to 50 in good health. Some clones in this sample may be carry-over from other donors' samples.

Points on this clone: The sample contains more than one DNA sequence encoding this CDR3. The chain links TRBV30 to TRBJ1-5; D gene uncertain. CDR3 size: 14 residues. Trimming removed 4 bases from V and 5 bases from J, with 15 bases in between. The V gene's germline CDR1 is GTSNPN and CDR2 SVGIG (reference sequence). The CDR3 loop reads CAWTLKGRYQPQHF. CDR3 bases: TGTGCCTGGACCCTTAAGGGTCGATATCAGCCCCAGCATTTT.

With respect to this clone: Other nucleotide sequences in the sample specify the same CDR3. This chain connects TRBV4-3 to TRBJ2-5, with TRBD1 as a possible D gene (6 bases). Germline values: CDR1 LGHNA, CDR2 YSLEER. With 2 bases removed from V and 0 bases from J, the gap between germline ends came to 10 bases. This CDR3 has 15 amino acids. The CDR3 DNA follows: TGCGCCAGCAGCCAATCACAGGGATACCAAGAGACCCAGTACTTC. Translating it yields CASSQSQGYQETQYF.